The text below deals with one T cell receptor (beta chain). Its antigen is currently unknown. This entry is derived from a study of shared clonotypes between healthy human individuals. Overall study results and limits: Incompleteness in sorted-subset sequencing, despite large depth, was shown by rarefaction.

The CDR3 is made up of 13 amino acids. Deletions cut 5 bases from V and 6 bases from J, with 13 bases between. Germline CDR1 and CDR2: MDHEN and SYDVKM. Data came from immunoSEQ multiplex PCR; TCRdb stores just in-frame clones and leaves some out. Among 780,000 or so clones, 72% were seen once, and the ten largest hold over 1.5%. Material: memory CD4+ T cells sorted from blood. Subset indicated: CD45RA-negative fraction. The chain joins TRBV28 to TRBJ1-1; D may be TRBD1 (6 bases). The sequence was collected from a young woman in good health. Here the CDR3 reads CASSATGLSEAFF. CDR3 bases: TGTGCCAGCAGTGCCACAGGGTTGTCTGAAGCTTTCTTT.